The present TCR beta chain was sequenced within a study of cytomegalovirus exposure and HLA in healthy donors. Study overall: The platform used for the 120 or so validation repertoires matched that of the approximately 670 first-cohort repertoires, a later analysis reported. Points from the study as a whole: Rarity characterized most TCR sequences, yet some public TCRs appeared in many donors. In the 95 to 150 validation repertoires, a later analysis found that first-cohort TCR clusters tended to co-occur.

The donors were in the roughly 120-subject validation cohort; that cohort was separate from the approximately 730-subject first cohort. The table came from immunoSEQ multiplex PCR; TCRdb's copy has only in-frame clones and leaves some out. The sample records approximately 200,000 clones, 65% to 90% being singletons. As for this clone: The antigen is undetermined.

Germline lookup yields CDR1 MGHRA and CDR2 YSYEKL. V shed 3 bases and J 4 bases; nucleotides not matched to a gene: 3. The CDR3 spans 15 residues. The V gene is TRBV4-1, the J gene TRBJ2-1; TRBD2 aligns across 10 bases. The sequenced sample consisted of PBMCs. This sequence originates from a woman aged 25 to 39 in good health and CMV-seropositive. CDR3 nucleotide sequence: TGCGCCAGCAGCCAGACTAGCGGGCGTTACAATGAGCAGTTCTTC. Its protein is CASSQTSGRYNEQFF.